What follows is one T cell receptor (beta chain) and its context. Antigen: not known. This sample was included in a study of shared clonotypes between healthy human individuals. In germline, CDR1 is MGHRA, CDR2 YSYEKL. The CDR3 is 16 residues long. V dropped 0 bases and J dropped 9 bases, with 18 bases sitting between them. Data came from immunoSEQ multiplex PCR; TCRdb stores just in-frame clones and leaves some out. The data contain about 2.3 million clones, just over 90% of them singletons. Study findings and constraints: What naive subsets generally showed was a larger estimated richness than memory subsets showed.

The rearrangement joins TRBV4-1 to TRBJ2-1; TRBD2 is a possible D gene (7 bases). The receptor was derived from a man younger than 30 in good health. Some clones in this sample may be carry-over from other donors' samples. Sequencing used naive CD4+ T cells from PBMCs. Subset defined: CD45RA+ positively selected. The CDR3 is CASSQDKKGGGTEQFF. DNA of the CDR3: TGCGCCAGCAGCCAAGATAAGAAAGGGGGGGGCACTGAGCAGTTCTTC.